These 16 T cell receptor beta chains were all obtained from the same sample, sequenced in a study of T cell responses to AZD1222 COVID-19 vaccine. The method was immunoSEQ multiplex PCR; TCRdb's version includes in-frame clones alone and lacks a portion of them. The sample shows about 130,000 clones, 80% to 90% of them seen only once. The material sequenced was peripheral blood, taken on day 0 of AZD1222 vaccination. These receptors were obtained from an adult in good health.

The chain is built from TRBV13 and TRBJ2-1; 12 bases match TRBD2. Germline V gene lookup returns CDR1 PRHDT and CDR2 FYEKMQ (reference sequence). The junction had 3 bases not matched to a gene; V was cut back by 4 bases and J by 5 bases. The CDR3 extends over 15 amino acids. The CDR3 loop is CASSWRLAGDNEQFF. CDR3 in DNA: TGTGCCAGCAGCTGGCGACTAGCGGGAGACAATGAGCAGTTCTTC.

A few counts support this clone. The chain carries TRBV15 and TRBJ1-3, with D unresolved. The CDR3 runs 12 residues. V was clipped by 4 bases and J by 0 bases, with 1 base between them. Germline CDR1 reads LNHNV; CDR2 reads YYDKDF (reference sequence). CDR3 sequence reads: CATSNSGNTIYF. The CDR3 DNA sequence: TGTGCCACCAGCAACTCTGGAAACACCATATATTTT.

Here the CDR3 reads CASSPGTSGYEQYF. Here the CDR3 DNA reads TGTGCCAGCAGCCCCGGGACTAGTGGGTACGAGCAGTACTTC. This sequence joins TRBV7-6 and TRBJ2-7, with 8 nucleotides matching TRBD2. The junction had 7 bases not matched to a gene; V was cut back by 5 bases and J by 4 bases. The CDR3 is made up of 14 amino acids. Germline loops: CDR1 SGHVS, CDR2 FNYEAQ.

The chain carries TRBV3-1 (or the pseudogene TRBV3-2) and TRBJ2-1; 9 bases match TRBD2. V was pared by 4 bases and J by 2 bases, with 3 bases of the junction left unmatched. CDR3 size: 15 residues. Germline V CDR1 and CDR2: LGHDT, YNNKEL (reference sequence). The CDR3 reads CASSRVAGAYNEQFF. CDR3 nucleotides: TGTGCCAGCAGCCGAGTAGCGGGAGCCTACAATGAGCAGTTCTTC.

This chain joins TRBV7-8 and TRBJ1-5; D is ambiguous. Germline-derived CDR1 and CDR2 are SGHVS and FQNEAQ. The CDR3 length is 14 residues. Trimming shortened V by 1 base and J by 4 bases, and 8 bases separated the two germline ends. CDR3: CASSLVGLNQPQHF. CDR3 in DNA: TGTGCCAGCAGCTTAGTGGGGTTAAATCAGCCCCAGCATTTT.

The genes are TRBV5-8 and TRBJ1-2; a weak D match, TRBD1 (6 bases). This CDR3 is built from 13 residues. The germline gives CDR1 SGHTS, CDR2 YDEGEE. V was trimmed by 2 bases and J by 7 bases, leaving 12 bases between them. This CDR3 reads CASSFPGGSGYTF. The CDR3 DNA follows: TGTGCCAGCAGCTTCCCCGGGGGCAGTGGCTACACCTTC.

The chain recombines TRBV9 with TRBJ2-3; possibly TRBD2 for D (6 bases). The CDR3 spans 14 residues. V was trimmed by 4 bases and J by 2 bases, leaving 11 bases between them. The germline CDR1 and CDR2 sequences are SGDLS and YYNGEE. The CDR3 region has the DNA TGTGCCAGCAGCTTAGTAGCGGCCACAGATACGCAGTATTTT. Translated: CASSLVAATDTQYF.

The chain has TRBV30 and TRBJ2-2, with 7 bases identical to TRBD2. The CDR3 is made up of 16 amino acids. After removal of 0 bases from V and 2 bases from J, the junction contained 6 bases not matched to a gene. Germline values: CDR1 GTSNPN, CDR2 SVGIG (reference sequence). The CDR3 coding sequence is TGTGCCTGGAGTGTACTTGGCGGGGGAAACACCGGGGAGCTGTTTTTT. Residues: CAWSVLGGGNTGELFF.

This clone is a singleton in its sample. The chain is built from TRBV3-1 (or the pseudogene TRBV3-2) and TRBJ1-2; 8 nucleotides align to TRBD1. V trimming: 2 bases; J trimming: 6 bases; junction bases outside the gene matches: 2. This CDR3 region has 13 residues. CDR1 and CDR2 (germline): LGHDT, YNNKEL (reference sequence). CDR3: CASSQRTGHGYTF. The CDR3 region has the DNA TGTGCCAGCAGCCAACGGACAGGGCATGGCTACACCTTC.

The CDR3 sequence is CASSLDGYEQYF. The CDR3 region has the DNA TGCGCCAGCAGCTTGGACGGGTACGAGCAGTACTTC. The chain is built from TRBV5-1 and TRBJ2-7; D not certain. The CDR3 covers 12 residues. From germline, CDR1 is SGHRS and CDR2 YFSETQ. V was cut by 0 bases and J by 4 bases, with 5 bases left in between. The full variable domain, in which reference TRBV5-1 and TRBJ2-7 provide the parts outside the CDR3, is KAGVTQTPRYLIKTRGQQVTLSCSPISGHRSVSWYQQTPGQGLQFLFEYFSETQRNKGNFPGRFSGRQFSNSRSEMNVSTLELGDSALYLCASSLDGYEQYFGPGTRLTVT.

The V and J genes are TRBV7-9 and TRBJ2-7; weak D call: TRBD2 (6 bases). Germline assignment: CDR1 SEHNR and CDR2 FQNEAQ (reference sequence). The CDR3 has 12 residues. V lost 6 bases and J lost 7, with 13 bases in between. This chain's CDR3 is CASREGGGEQYF. The CDR3 region has the DNA TGTGCCAGCAGGGAGGGCGGAGGAGAGCAGTACTTC.

The chain uses TRBV9 and TRBJ2-7; D is possibly TRBD1 or TRBD2 (5 bases each). This CDR3 comprises 16 residues. Germline V CDR1 and CDR2: SGDLS, YYNGEE. Between the trimmed V and J ends, which lost 1 base and 2 bases, there was a span of 16 bases. The CDR3 sequence: CASSVQGAYGAYEQYF. The CDR3 DNA reads as TGTGCCAGCAGCGTACAAGGGGCTTACGGGGCCTACGAGCAGTACTTC.

The genes are TRBV7-9 and TRBJ2-7, with D possibly TRBD2 on 6 matching bases. The CDR3 is made up of 13 amino acids. Germline-derived CDR1 and CDR2 are SEHNR and FQNEAQ (reference sequence). V was cut by 2 bases and J by 1 base, with 6 bases left in between. The CDR3, as DNA: TGTGCCAGCAGCTTAAGCGGGTCCTACGAGCAGTACTTC. It specifies CASSLSGSYEQYF.

This chain joins TRBV27 and TRBJ2-2, with no clear D. The CDR3 totals 15 residues. Germline V CDR1 and CDR2: MNHEY, SMNVEV (reference sequence). V lost 3 bases, J lost 7 bases, and 15 bases lay in between. CDR3 DNA: TGTGCCAGCAGTTTGGGCACGGTTAGAAACGGGGAGCTGTTTTTT. Protein product: CASSLGTVRNGELFF.

The chain is built from TRBV6-1 and TRBJ1-2; D is unresolved. V lost 1 base to trimming and J lost 4 bases, with 10 bases between them. This CDR3 has 14 amino acids. Looked up from germline, CDR1 is MNHNS and CDR2 is SASEGT. The CDR3 region has the DNA TGTGCCAGCAGTGAAGGGCTCCGGCCCTATGGCTACACCTTC. This gives the protein CASSEGLRPYGYTF.

The rearrangement links TRBV5-8 to TRBJ2-3; D possibly matches TRBD1 or TRBD2 (5 bases each). The V gene's germline CDR1 is SGHTS and CDR2 YDEGEE. CDR3 length equals 15 residues. Trimming left V 4 bases short and J 4 bases short, with 16 bases between. As DNA, the CDR3 is TGTGCCAGCAGCCCGGGACGGATATCGGCAGATACGCAGTATTTT. It codes for CASSPGRISADTQYF.